Listed below are T cell receptor beta chains from one sample, sequenced in a study of OX40 agonist ivuxolimab in advanced cancers. Here immunoSEQ multiplex PCR was the method, and the copy in TCRdb shows in-frame clones only, minus some. The table has approximately 35,000 clones, around 85% seen once. The starting material was CD4+ or CD8+ T cells sorted from blood, obtained in a trial of the OX40 agonist ivuxolimab. All receptors derive from an adult with an advanced solid tumor such as melanoma, head and neck, liver or kidney cancer. Both conserved end residues are part of each CDR3. The order of the fields is CDR3 DNA, CDR3 protein, V gene, D gene, J gene, clone size. The D gene is left open where the match is weak. The listing skips clone size in some rows; elsewhere it reads once, few, many or a size class.

TGTGCCAGCAGTTTCGACAGAAATCAGCCCCAGCATTTT | CASSFDRNQPQHF | TRBV6-5 | - | TRBJ1-5 | -
TGTGCCAGCAGTAATACAGGGGTTGAGCAGTTCTTC | CASSNTGVEQFF | TRBV6-6 | TRBD1 | TRBJ2-1 | -
TGCGCCAGCAGGGGACTACTAGCGGGGGGTCCAGATACGCAGTATTTT | CASRGLLAGGPDTQYF | TRBV5-1 | TRBD2 | TRBJ2-3 | -
TGCACCAGCAGAAATTGTTGTTTGTGCGAGACCTATGGCTACACCTTC | CTSRNCCLCETYGYTF | TRBV1 | - | TRBJ1-2 | -
TGTGCCAGCAGCCCCGCGGGGAGACAGGGGGCGAATATCTACGAGCAGTACTTC | CASSPAGRQGANIYEQYF | TRBV27 | TRBD1 | TRBJ2-7 | -
TGTGCCAGCAGCCAAGAGAGGGCCCTACCCCTCCACTTT | CASSQERALPLHF | TRBV4-2 | - | TRBJ1-6 | -
TGTGCCAGCAGCTTCCCTAGCGGGGGGGCGTATGAGCAGTTCTTC | CASSFPSGGAYEQFF | TRBV11-2 | TRBD2 | TRBJ2-1 | few
TGTGCCAGCAGCCCCAACCGCAAGGGCAATGAGCAGTTCTTC | CASSPNRKGNEQFF | TRBV7-9 | - | TRBJ2-1 | -
TGTGCCAGCAGTTACCGACAGTCCCCCCCCGCCTATGGCTACACCTTC | CASSYRQSPPAYGYTF | TRBV6-5 | - | TRBJ1-2 | -
TGTGCCAGCAGCTTAGGCGGGAGCGGGGGGTTGAATGAGCAGTTCTTC | CASSLGGSGGLNEQFF | TRBV11-3 | TRBD2 | TRBJ2-1 | -
TGTGCCAGTAGTGGGTTGGGGGGCGGTTCAACAGATACGCAGTATTTT | CASSGLGGGSTDTQYF | TRBV19 | - | TRBJ2-3 | -
TGTGCCAGCAGGGGTGGGCCAGGGAGCTCTGGAAACACCATATATTTT | CASRGGPGSSGNTIYF | TRBV5-5 | - | TRBJ1-3 | -
TGCGCCAGCAGCTTGGATGAGGGGCGCTACACTGAAGCTTTCTTT | CASSLDEGRYTEAFF | TRBV5-1 | - | TRBJ1-1 | -
TGTGCCAGCAGCGACAATCCGGGACGGCAGATACACGAGCAGTACTTC | CASSDNPGRQIHEQYF | TRBV5-8 | - | TRBJ2-7 | -
TGTGCCAGCAGTCAACAGGAGAACACTGAAGCTTTCTTT | CASSQQENTEAFF | TRBV7-9 | - | TRBJ1-1 | -
TGTGCCAGTAGCCTTATTGACAGCACTGAAGCTTTCTTT | CASSLIDSTEAFF | TRBV19 | - | TRBJ1-1 | -
TGCGCCAGCAGCGGCGGGACTAGCGGTCTCTCCTACGAGCAGTACTTC | CASSGGTSGLSYEQYF | TRBV5-1 | TRBD2 | TRBJ2-7 | once
TGTGCCAGCAGTTACGCCGTTGGGGCTGGGTACGAGCAGTACTTC | CASSYAVGAGYEQYF | TRBV6-6 | - | TRBJ2-7 | -
TGTGCCAGTAGTATACCCCCTCCCGGGGACAATGAGCAGTTCTTC | CASSIPPPGDNEQFF | TRBV19 | - | TRBJ2-1 | -
TGTGCCAGCAGTACCGACGGACGGGAACCCTACGGGCAGTACTTC | CASSTDGREPYGQYF | TRBV28 | - | TRBJ2-7 | -
TGTGCCAGCAGCCAAGTGCCGGACGTCCTCACCGGGGAGCTGTTTTTT | CASSQVPDVLTGELFF | TRBV14 | - | TRBJ2-2 | -
TGTGCCACCAGCAGAATGGGAGGGGGGGGCCAGCCCCAGCATTTT | CATSRMGGGGQPQHF | TRBV15 | - | TRBJ1-5 | -
TGTGCCAGCAGCCAAATTAATGGGGTATATGGCTACACCTTC | CASSQINGVYGYTF | TRBV4-2 | - | TRBJ1-2 | -
TGCGCCAGCAGCTTGTCGGGGGATCGAAATACGCAGTATTTT | CASSLSGDRNTQYF | TRBV5-1 | - | TRBJ2-3 | -
TGTGCCAGCAGTGAAAGGGGGACAGTAAATCAGCCCCAGCATTTT | CASSERGTVNQPQHF | TRBV2 | TRBD1 | TRBJ1-5 | -
TGTGCCAGTAGTATAGTTCGGGACAGGGTAAATGAGCAGTTCTTC | CASSIVRDRVNEQFF | TRBV19 | TRBD1 | TRBJ2-1 | once
TGTGCCAGCAGCCGTACTTCTAGCGTCGACGAGCAGTACTTC | CASSRTSSVDEQYF | TRBV9 | - | TRBJ2-7 | -
TGTGCCAGCATTAGCCGTTCAGGGAACTATGGCTACACCTTC | CASISRSGNYGYTF | TRBV2 | - | TRBJ1-2 | few
TGCAGCGGAATAAAAGGTTATGCGGACACTGAAGCTTTCTTT | CSGIKGYADTEAFF | TRBV29-1 | - | TRBJ1-1 | -
TGTGCCAGCAGCTTAATTTCCGGGTCTCAATACAATGAGCAGTTCTTC | CASSLISGSQYNEQFF | TRBV7-9 | - | TRBJ2-1 | few
TGCAGTGGCGTCAAGGGAAACACCATATATTTT | CSGVKGNTIYF | TRBV20-1 | - | TRBJ1-3 | -
TGTGCCAGTAGTATCCCCAGGGATCACGAAAAACTGTTTTTT | CASSIPRDHEKLFF | TRBV19 | - | TRBJ1-4 | -
TGCGCCAGCAGCTGGACACCCCTGGGGTATGGCTACACCTTC | CASSWTPLGYGYTF | TRBV5-1 | - | TRBJ1-2 | -
TGTGCCAGCAGCCAAGATTTATTGGGGGCCTACGAGCAGTACTTC | CASSQDLLGAYEQYF | TRBV14 | - | TRBJ2-7 | -
TGTGCCAGTACCTCGGACAGGGGGCGTCAGCAGCCCCAGCATTTT | CASTSDRGRQQPQHF | TRBV19 | TRBD1 | TRBJ1-5 | -
TGTGCCAGTAGTCGAGGGGATGGTTATGGCTACACCTTC | CASSRGDGYGYTF | TRBV19 | - | TRBJ1-2 | -
TGTGCCAGCAGCCTCGGGAACTCCTACGAGCAGTACTTC | CASSLGNSYEQYF | TRBV5-6 | - | TRBJ2-7 | -
TGTGCCAGCAGCGTGGACGGGACGGAGAACTATGGCTACACCTTC | CASSVDGTENYGYTF | TRBV9 | - | TRBJ1-2 | -
TGCGCCAGCAGTGAGGGACAGAACTCTGGAAACACCATATATTTT | CASSEGQNSGNTIYF | TRBV10-1 | - | TRBJ1-3 | -
TGTGCCTGGAGTAAGCAGATGAATCAGCCCCAGCATTTT | CAWSKQMNQPQHF | TRBV30 | - | TRBJ1-5 | -
TGTGCCAGCAGCTCCGGGACGAGAGGCTACACCTTC | CASSSGTRGYTF | TRBV13 | - | TRBJ1-2 | once
TGTGCCAGCAGTTACCGTTGGGGAACTGAAGCTTTCTTT | CASSYRWGTEAFF | TRBV6-5 | - | TRBJ1-1 | -
TGTGCCACCAGCAGACCCTCCACCTCCTACGAGCAGTACTTC | CATSRPSTSYEQYF | TRBV15 | - | TRBJ2-7 | once
TGTGCCAGCAGTTTACAGGCAAGCTCTGGAAACACCATATATTTT | CASSLQASSGNTIYF | TRBV28 | - | TRBJ1-3 | once
TGTGCCAGCAGCTCCCAAAGACAGGGCGCCGAGCAGTACTTC | CASSSQRQGAEQYF | TRBV7-2 | TRBD1 | TRBJ2-7 | -
TGTGCCAGCAGTTACTCGTACAGAAAAGAGACCCAGTACTTC | CASSYSYRKETQYF | TRBV6-5 | - | TRBJ2-5 | few
TGTGCCAGCAGAATACGGCGGACAGGGAAAAATCAGCCCCAGCATTTT | CASRIRRTGKNQPQHF | TRBV28 | TRBD1 | TRBJ1-5 | -
TGTGCCAGCAGCCTGTGGCGGACGGAGACCCAGTACTTC | CASSLWRTETQYF | TRBV11-2 | - | TRBJ2-5 | -
TGTGCCACCCTAGCGGGGGGTGTGGATGAGCAGTTCTTC | CATLAGGVDEQFF | TRBV10-3 | TRBD2 | TRBJ2-1 | -
TGTGCCAGCAGTGCGACTAGCTACAATGAGCAGTTCTTC | CASSATSYNEQFF | TRBV27 | - | TRBJ2-1 | few
TGTGCCAGCAGCTATGGGACGGGTAATGAAAAACTGTTTTTT | CASSYGTGNEKLFF | TRBV4-2 | - | TRBJ1-4 | -
TGTGCCAGCAGGGATAACTATGGCTACACCTTC | CASRDNYGYTF | TRBV7-9 | - | TRBJ1-2 | medium-sized
TGTGCCAGCAGCGCCCGGACGGATCCAAGCTCTGGGGCCAACGTCCTGACTTTC | CASSARTDPSSGANVLTF | TRBV9 | - | TRBJ2-6 | -
TGTGCCAGCAGCAACCAGGGTCATTCCGGCTATGGCTACACCTTC | CASSNQGHSGYGYTF | TRBV5-4 | - | TRBJ1-2 | -
TGCGCCAGCAGCCAAGATCTCGGGCGAAATCAGCCCCAGCATTTT | CASSQDLGRNQPQHF | TRBV4-1 | - | TRBJ1-5 | -